The 21 T cell receptor beta chains presented below share a single source sample, sequenced in a study of cytomegalovirus exposure and HLA in healthy donors. Repertoires were generated with immunoSEQ multiplex PCR, while TCRdb's copy carries only in-frame clones and drops some. The profile shows 150,000 to 200,000 clones, around nine tenths of them singletons. Sample: PBMCs. The receptors stem from a man aged 25 to 40 in good health and CMV-seropositive.

This chain links TRBV4-1 with TRBJ2-7; the match to TRBD2 covers 12 bases. Germline lookup yields CDR1 MGHRA and CDR2 YSYEKL. The trim removed 1 base at V and 0 bases at J, leaving 7 bases unmatched. The CDR3 totals 18 residues. The CDR3 sequence is CASSQAGLAGLSSYEQYF. The CDR3 DNA reads as TGCGCCAGCAGCCAAGCCGGACTAGCGGGACTGAGCTCCTACGAGCAGTACTTC.

This clone was recorded once. The rearrangement links TRBV27 to TRBJ2-1; the match to TRBD1 covers 7 bases. Germline CDR1 reads MNHEY; CDR2 reads SMNVEV (reference sequence). After removal of 4 bases from V and 2 bases from J, the junction contained 8 bases not matched to a gene. The CDR3 is 16 residues long. CDR3: CASSSIPGQPYNEQFF. The CDR3 region has the DNA TGTGCCAGCAGTTCCATCCCGGGACAGCCCTACAATGAGCAGTTCTTC.

The gene calls are TRBV19 and TRBJ1-1, with TRBD1 matching 8 bases. The ends lost 3 bases at V and 1 base at J; junction bases unmatched: 13. Germline-derived CDR1 and CDR2 are LNHDA and SQIVND (reference sequence). CDR3 length: 18 residues. The DNA of the CDR3 is TGTGCCAGTAGTATTATGAGATCTAGACAGGGGACGAACACTGAAGCTTTCTTT. Translated: CASSIMRSRQGTNTEAFF. Full variable domain (remainder filled in from reference TRBV19 and TRBJ1-1): DGGITQSPKYLFRKEGQNVTLSCEQNLNHDAMYWYRQDPGQGLRLIYYSQIVNDFQKGDIAEGYSVSREKKESFPLTVTSAQKNPTAFYLCASSIMRSRQGTNTEAFFGQGTRLTVV.

The chain has TRBV25-1 and TRBJ2-1; unclear D gene. Trimming stripped 7 bases from V and 8 bases from J, with 12 bases between. The CDR3 has 12 amino acids. The germline gives CDR1 MGHDK, CDR2 SYGVNS. This CDR3 reads CASKEGIDEQFF. CDR3 nucleotide sequence: TGTGCCAGCAAGGAAGGGATCGATGAGCAGTTCTTC.

For the CDR3, the DNA is TGTGCCAGCAGCAAGACAGGGATCGGTACGCAGTATTTT. Translation: CASSKTGIGTQYF. The chain has TRBV28 and TRBJ2-3, with 7 nucleotides matching TRBD1. J lost 8 bases, V lost 6 bases, and 8 bases had no gene match. The V gene's germline CDR1 is MDHEN and CDR2 SYDVKM. The length of the CDR3 is 13 residues.

The V call is TRBV9, the J call TRBJ1-6, with a possible D match to TRBD1 (6 bases). V dropped 3 bases and J dropped 9 bases, with 13 bases sitting between them. The CDR3 spans 14 residues. Germline V lookup: CDR1 SGDLS, CDR2 YYNGEE. CDR3 sequence: CASSGPQGSSPLHF. CDR3 DNA: TGTGCCAGCAGCGGCCCACAGGGTAGTTCACCCCTCCACTTT.

The J gene is TRBJ2-7, the V gene TRBV2, with 7 positions matching TRBD1. The V segment lost 6 bases and the J segment 4 bases; nucleotides outside the gene matches: 12. Per the germline V gene, CDR1 is SNHLY and CDR2 is FYNNEI. The CDR3 consists of 15 residues. CDR3 region: CASSVTRGSWYEQYF. CDR3 bases: TGTGCCAGCAGCGTTACCAGGGGGAGTTGGTACGAGCAGTACTTC.

The chain employs TRBV7-9 and TRBJ2-3; 10 nucleotides match TRBD1. CDR1 SEHNR and CDR2 FQNEAQ come from the germline V gene (reference sequence). The CDR3 length is 18 residues. With V trimmed by 1 base and J by 3 bases, 10 bases remained unmatched. For the CDR3, the DNA is TGTGCCAGCAGCTTAGTCGGACAGGGGGAATATAGAACAGATACGCAGTATTTT. This codes for CASSLVGQGEYRTDTQYF. The full variable domain, its missing parts supplied by reference TRBV7-9 and TRBJ2-3, is DTGVSQNPRHKITKRGQNVTFRCDPISEHNRLYWYRQTLGQGPEFLTYFQNEAQLEKSRLLSDRFSAERPKGSFSTLEIQRTEQGDSAMYLCASSLVGQGEYRTDTQYFGPGTRLTVL.

This chain connects TRBV9 to TRBJ2-5; possibly TRBD2 for D (5 bases). Trimming removed 2 bases at V and 7 bases at J, with 18 bases between. From germline, CDR1 is SGDLS and CDR2 YYNGEE. CDR3 size: 15 residues. The CDR3 region is CASSVDLTDRGTQYF. DNA of the CDR3: TGTGCCAGCAGCGTCGACCTGACGGACCGGGGGACCCAGTACTTC.

V usage is TRBV7-6 and J usage is TRBJ2-2; 9 bases line up with TRBD2. This CDR3 is built from 17 residues. Germline V gene sequence: CDR1 SGHVS, CDR2 FNYEAQ. V trimming: 3 bases; J trimming: 4 bases; junction bases outside the gene matches: 9. The CDR3 here is CASSFSWAGGPTGELFF. Here the CDR3 DNA reads TGTGCCAGCAGCTTTTCCTGGGCGGGGGGGCCCACCGGGGAGCTGTTTTTT.

This clone was picked up a small number of times. The identical CDR3 is also encoded by other nucleotide sequences in the sample. This chain joins TRBV6-5 and TRBJ1-6; maybe TRBD1 (6 bases). Germline V gene data show CDR1 as MNHEY and CDR2 as SVGAGI. V dropped 4 bases and J dropped 7 bases, with 8 bases sitting between them. This CDR3 is 13 amino acids long. This chain's CDR3 is CASSLDSNSPLHF. CDR3 bases: TGTGCCAGCAGTTTGGACAGCAATTCACCCCTCCACTTT.

The J gene is TRBJ2-2, the V gene TRBV4-3; 9 nucleotides align to TRBD2. The length of the CDR3 is 15 residues. The J segment lost 3 bases and the V segment lost 2 bases, leaving 1 base of the junction unmatched. Germline V lookup: CDR1 LGHNA, CDR2 YSLEER. Written as DNA, the CDR3 is TGCGCCAGCAGCCAACTAGCGGGGTACACCGGGGAGCTGTTTTTT. It specifies CASSQLAGYTGELFF.

The CDR3 DNA reads as TGTGCCAGCACTACCACGGGACTAGCGGGAGACCGGCAGTACTTC. It codes for CASTTTGLAGDRQYF. The chain recombines TRBV11-2 with TRBJ2-7, with TRBD2 matching over 14 bases. Germline values: CDR1 SGHAT, CDR2 FQNNGV. The V and J ends lost 7 bases and 9 bases, in that order; junction bases with no gene match: 11. This CDR3 has 15 residues.

The chain carries TRBV11-3 and TRBJ2-3; D not certain. Germline V gene data show CDR1 as SGHNT and CDR2 as YENEEA. The CDR3 extends over 12 amino acids. The ends were cut back, 0 bases at V and 4 bases at J, with 2 bases in the middle. The CDR3 reads CASSLDADTQYF. In DNA form, the CDR3 reads TGTGCCAGCAGCTTAGATGCAGATACGCAGTATTTT.

This clone was counted between two and nine times. The V gene is TRBV6-1, the J gene TRBJ1-2, with 7 nucleotides matching TRBD1. Germline CDR1 reads MNHNS; CDR2 reads SASEGT. This CDR3 is built from 13 residues. Losses at the gene ends were 5 bases for V and 3 bases for J; bases not matched to a gene: 3. CDR3 in DNA: TGTGCCAGCAGTACCGACAGGGACTATGGCTACACCTTC. It specifies CASSTDRDYGYTF.

The chain couples TRBV5-1 to TRBJ2-7; D could derive from TRBD1 or TRBD2 (6 bases each). The V end was cut by 4 bases, the J end by 4 bases, with 18 bases between. There are 15 residues in the CDR3. Germline V gene sequence: CDR1 SGHRS, CDR2 YFSETQ. The CDR3 protein is CASSMEGGPPYEQYF. CDR3 sequence (DNA): TGCGCCAGCAGCATGGAGGGGGGACCACCTTACGAGCAGTACTTC.

The V gene is TRBV15, the J gene TRBJ2-3; TRBD2 might be the D (6 bases). V was cut by 2 bases and J by 5 bases, with 26 bases left in between. CDR1 is LNHNV, CDR2 YYDKDF, per germline (reference sequence). This CDR3 has 19 residues. CDR3 sequence (DNA): TGTGCCACCAGCAGACCCCCCGAGGAGGGAGTCGTAGAAGTAGATACGCAGTATTTT. Amino acids: CATSRPPEEGVVEVDTQYF.

The chain uses TRBV6-5 and TRBJ2-1, with 11 bases matching TRBD2. The germline CDR1 and CDR2 sequences are MNHEY and SVGAGI. The CDR3 covers 16 residues. The V segment lost 0 bases and the J segment 9 bases; nucleotides outside the gene matches: 7. The CDR3, as DNA: TGTGCCAGCAGTTACTCTACTAGCGGGAGTTCACGTGAGCAGTTCTTC. Its protein product is CASSYSTSGSSREQFF.

This clone was found once. The chain joins TRBV9 to TRBJ1-4; 7 bases agree with TRBD1. Per the germline V gene, CDR1 is SGDLS and CDR2 is YYNGEE. With 3 bases clipped from V and 6 bases from J, the junction kept 5 bases outside the gene matches. The CDR3 loop spans 14 amino acids. The CDR3 DNA reads as TGTGCCAGCAGCGCGAGAACAGGGGATGAAAAACTGTTTTTT. Its translation: CASSARTGDEKLFF.

In its sample, this clone was seen a few times. The CDR3 loop is CASRKGAGNTIYF. CDR3 nucleotide sequence: TGCGCCAGCAGGAAAGGGGCTGGAAACACCATATATTTT. The chain is built from TRBV4-1 and TRBJ1-3; a weak D match, TRBD1 (5 bases). The V end was cut by 6 bases, the J end by 2 bases, with 8 bases between. CDR1 and CDR2 (germline): MGHRA, YSYEKL. The CDR3 covers 13 residues.

The genes are TRBV19 and TRBJ2-7; 7 bases line up with TRBD1. CDR3 length equals 13 residues. The V segment lost 8 bases and the J segment 3 bases; nucleotides outside the gene matches: 7. CDR1 and CDR2 (germline): LNHDA, SQIVND (reference sequence). The CDR3 reads CASGRDRGYEQYF. Here the CDR3 DNA reads TGTGCCAGTGGCCGGGACAGAGGCTACGAGCAGTACTTC. Based on the CDR3 plus reference TRBV19 and TRBJ2-7, the full variable domain is DGGITQSPKYLFRKEGQNVTLSCEQNLNHDAMYWYRQDPGQGLRLIYYSQIVNDFQKGDIAEGYSVSREKKESFPLTVTSAQKNPTAFYLCASGRDRGYEQYFGPGTRLTVT.